These T cell receptor beta chains were read from a single sample in a study of T-cell memory formation after mild COVID-19. One entry per CDR3 protein, called by TCRdb with MiXCR from the 5' RACE reads. The table includes 150,000 to 200,000 distinct CDR3 sequences, about a fifth detected once. Sequenced sample: PBMCs or a T cell subset sorted from them (not recorded which). All receptors come from an adult woman who had mild COVID-19 (a few samples of this study predate the infection). Cell type and time point are not known. Both conserved end residues are part of each CDR3. D genes are given only for firm matches. Size tells how often a clone was seen (once, few, many) or the class of an expanded clone, and some rows leave it out.

d_call	clone_size	v_call	j_call	cdr3_nt	cdr3_aa
NA	NA	TRBV29-1	TRBJ1-4	TGCAGCGTTGAAGATCCGTGGGGGAGCCCCAATGAAAAACTGTTTTTT	CSVEDPWGSPNEKLFF
TRBD1	NA	TRBV10-3	TRBJ1-1	TGTGCCATCAGGGACGGGACAGGGACAAACACTGAAGCTTTCTTT	CAIRDGTGTNTEAFF
TRBD1	few	TRBV7-9	TRBJ1-2	TGTGCCAGCAGCACACGACAGGGATATTCGGCCTATGGTGGCTACACCTTC	CASSTRQGYSAYGGYTF
TRBD1	NA	TRBV7-9	TRBJ2-1	TGTGCCAGCAGCTTTTCTGACAGGGGGAACTACAATGAGCAGTTCTTC	CASSFSDRGNYNEQFF
NA	NA	TRBV7-2	TRBJ1-1	TGTGCCAGCAGCTCTCCGGGACTCCTGAACACTGAAGCTTTCTTT	CASSSPGLLNTEAFF
NA	NA	TRBV15	TRBJ2-7	TGTGCCACCAGCAGCCGAAAGGGGGGGGCCTACGAGCAGTACTTC	CATSSRKGGAYEQYF
TRBD1	NA	TRBV11-2	TRBJ1-3	TGTGCCAGCAGCTTAGGGGACAGGCCCTGGGATGAGGGAAACACCATATATTTT	CASSLGDRPWDEGNTIYF
NA	few	TRBV5-1	TRBJ1-2	TGCGCCAGCAGCCCGTGGGAGGGCGGCTACACCTTC	CASSPWEGGYTF
NA	few	TRBV4-3	TRBJ2-7	TGCGCCAGCAGCCAGGGACGGCGTAGCGGACCTACGCAGCAGTACTTC	CASSQGRRSGPTQQYF
NA	NA	TRBV27	TRBJ1-2	TGTGCCAGCAGTTTTCAGGGTACCTATGGCTACACCTTC	CASSFQGTYGYTF
NA	NA	TRBV29-1	TRBJ1-3	TGCAGCGTTGTGGGGCAAGCTGGAAACACCATATATTTT	CSVVGQAGNTIYF
NA	few	TRBV12-3/TRBV12-4	TRBJ2-7	TGTGCCAGCAGTCAAACCGGGATCGGCGAGCAGTACTTC	CASSQTGIGEQYF
NA	few	TRBV4-1	TRBJ1-2	TGCGCCAGCAGCCAAGTACTGGGCAAAACCAACTATGGCTACACCTTC	CASSQVLGKTNYGYTF
NA	few	TRBV7-6	TRBJ2-3	TGTGCCAGCAGCTCCCCCGTGGGGATCTCTAGCACAGATACGCAGTATTTT	CASSSPVGISSTDTQYF
NA	NA	TRBV20-1	TRBJ1-2	TGCAGTGCTGGACCGGGACCCCGACGAGGCTACACCTTC	CSAGPGPRRGYTF
NA	few	TRBV27	TRBJ2-7	TGTGCCAGCAGTTTTTGGGACGGTAGCTACGAGCAGTACTTC	CASSFWDGSYEQYF
TRBD2	NA	TRBV12-3/TRBV12-4	TRBJ2-7	TGTGCCAGCAGTAGCGGTTCTAGCGGGACCTACGAGCAGTACTTC	CASSSGSSGTYEQYF
NA	NA	TRBV7-6	TRBJ2-2	TGTGCCAGCAGCTTAGTGGTTGGAGGGGCCAACACCGGGGAGCTGTTTTTT	CASSLVVGGANTGELFF
NA	few	TRBV4-3	TRBJ1-4	TGCGCCAGCAGCCCACCGGGGACGGATGAAAAACTGTTTTTT	CASSPPGTDEKLFF
TRBD2	few	TRBV7-6	TRBJ2-1	TGTGCCAGCAGCTTAGTACCACCGACTAGCGGGGACAATGAGCAGTTCTTC	CASSLVPPTSGDNEQFF
NA	NA	TRBV6-2/TRBV6-3	TRBJ1-2	TGTGCCAGCAGCCTTACTTCCGGGGCTCGTTATGGCTACACCTTC	CASSLTSGARYGYTF